These 12 T cell receptor beta chains came from one sample sequenced in a study of T cells in Graves' hyperthyroidism and ophthalmopathy. Amplified TCR beta CDR3 regions came from RNA transcripts. A set of HTBI primers served as the primers for a first-round RT-PCR of the TCR CDR3. TCRdb passed the multiplex PCR reads through MiXCR, listing each CDR3 protein once. This table has about half a million distinct CDR3 sequences, roughly 24% appearing once. The sequencing sample was made of blood. The receptors here all came from a woman aged 30 to 39 with Graves' ophthalmopathy.

In this sample, this clonotype turned up many times. J is TRBJ2-2 and V is TRBV6-1, with D tentatively TRBD2 (5 bases). CDR1 is MNHNS, CDR2 SASEGT, per germline. The V end was cut by 2 bases, the J end by 4 bases, with 14 bases between. This CDR3 region has 16 residues. CDR3 region: CASSEWLAIGTGELFF. The CDR3 DNA reads TGTGCCAGCAGTGAATGGCTAGCCATTGGCACCGGGGAGCTGTTTTTT.

At least ten counts were recorded for this clonotype. The chain combines TRBV28 with TRBJ2-7; TRBD2 is a possible D gene (6 bases). Trimming pared 2 bases from V and 7 bases from J, leaving 15 bases between. Germline assignment: CDR1 MDHEN and CDR2 SYDVKM. The CDR3 covers 14 residues. The CDR3 DNA reads as TGTGCCAGCAGTTTAGGAGGCGGGGCTGGGGAGCAGTACTTC. Protein: CASSLGGGAGEQYF.

Many counts were recorded for this clonotype. The V call is TRBV6-2 or TRBV6-3, the J call TRBJ1-1; tentative D call: TRBD1 (5 bases). With 6 bases removed from V and 7 bases from J, the gap between germline ends came to 18 bases. CDR1 is MNHEY, CDR2 SVGEGT, per germline. This CDR3 spans 14 amino acids. The CDR3 coding sequence is TGTGCCAGCAGAAGAATCCGGGACCGGTATGAAGCTTTCTTT. Translated, it gives CASRRIRDRYEAFF.

This clonotype was detected only a few times. V is TRBV12-3 or TRBV12-4 and J is TRBJ2-5, with no clear D. This CDR3 region has 14 residues. V was shortened by 6 bases and J by 4 bases, with 15 bases between the two germline ends. The CDR3 loop reads CASSPPRAPETQYF. The CDR3 DNA reads as TGTGCCAGCAGCCCCCCTCGAGCCCCAGAGACCCAGTACTTC.

This clonotype has more than one count but fewer than ten. This chain links TRBV2 with TRBJ1-1; tentative D call: TRBD1 (6 bases). The length of the CDR3 is 14 residues. Trimming took off 7 bases at V and 0 bases at J, with 12 bases between the two ends. Germline V gene lookup returns CDR1 SNHLY and CDR2 FYNNEI. CDR3 amino acids: CASKSGALNTEAFF. For the CDR3, the DNA is TGTGCCAGCAAATCGGGGGCCTTGAACACTGAAGCTTTCTTT. The full variable domain, completed using reference TRBV2 and TRBJ1-1, is EPEVTQTPSHQVTQMGQEVILRCVPISNHLYFYWYRQILGQKVEFLVSFYNNEISEKSEIFDDQFSVERPDGSNFTLKIRSTKLEDSAMYFCASKSGALNTEAFFGQGTRLTVV.

This clonotype was observed at least ten times. The genes are TRBV6-1 and TRBJ2-5; 10 nucleotides line up with TRBD1. The V gene's germline CDR1 is MNHNS and CDR2 SASEGT. The ends lost 10 bases at V and 6 bases at J; junction bases unmatched: 11. This CDR3 has 14 residues. The DNA for the CDR3 is TGTGCCACCCGAACGGGGACAGGGGAGAAGACCCAGTACTTC. This translates into CATRTGTGEKTQYF.

This clonotype was detected ten times or more. The rearrangement uses TRBV27 and TRBJ1-1; 7 nucleotides match TRBD1. V dropped 5 bases and J dropped 5; count of bases not matched to a gene: 11. The CDR3 extends over 15 amino acids. CDR1 and CDR2 from the germline V gene are MNHEY and SMNVEV (reference sequence). CDR3 amino acids: CASSGDRVGITEAFF. The CDR3 bases are TGTGCCAGCAGTGGCGACAGGGTCGGTATTACTGAAGCTTTCTTT.

This clonotype was picked up many times. This rearrangement joins TRBV19 to TRBJ1-3, with D unclear. The CDR3 sequence is 15 residues long. Germline CDR1 and CDR2: LNHDA and SQIVND (reference sequence). Between the trimmed V and J ends, which lost 5 bases and 3 bases, there was a span of 14 bases. The CDR3 DNA follows: TGTGCCAGTAGTTTGGCCCCACGCCGTGGAAACACCATATATTTT. It yields the protein CASSLAPRRGNTIYF. Based on the CDR3 plus reference TRBV19 and TRBJ1-3, the full variable domain is DGGITQSPKYLFRKEGQNVTLSCEQNLNHDAMYWYRQDPGQGLRLIYYSQIVNDFQKGDIAEGYSVSREKKESFPLTVTSAQKNPTAFYLCASSLAPRRGNTIYFGEGSWLTVV.

This clonotype has just a few counts. The rearrangement joins TRBV29-1 to TRBJ2-5; D may be TRBD2 (6 bases). With 6 bases removed from V and 7 bases from J, the gap between germline ends came to 12 bases. The CDR3 runs 11 residues. Germline assignment: CDR1 SQVTM and CDR2 ANQGSEA. CDR3 sequence reads: CSVGPGGTQYF. CDR3 coding DNA: TGCAGCGTGGGGCCCGGGGGGACCCAGTACTTC.

This clonotype has a count of ten or more. V is TRBV19 and J is TRBJ1-2; 7 positions match TRBD1. The V segment lost 5 bases and the J segment 3 bases; nucleotides outside the gene matches: 6. CDR1 is LNHDA and CDR2 is SQIVND in the germline V gene (reference sequence). The CDR3 sequence is 14 residues long. The CDR3 is CASSVTGTDYGYTF. CDR3 DNA: TGTGCCAGTAGTGTTACCGGGACAGACTATGGCTACACCTTC.

The chain employs TRBV6-5 and TRBJ2-7; 9 positions agree with TRBD1. CDR1 is MNHEY, CDR2 SVGAGI, per germline. The CDR3 totals 17 residues. The J segment lost 4 bases and the V segment lost 0 bases, leaving 10 bases of the junction unmatched. The CDR3 here is CASSYSSSGTGLYEQYF. The CDR3, as DNA: TGTGCCAGCAGTTACTCGTCTAGTGGGACAGGGTTGTACGAGCAGTACTTC.

This clonotype was counted between two and nine times. The chain joins TRBV7-8 to TRBJ2-5; D unclear. The CDR3 extends over 14 amino acids. Germline V lookup: CDR1 SGHVS, CDR2 FQNEAQ. The germline V and J ends were trimmed by 5 bases and 5 bases, with 15 bases remaining between them. CDR3 protein: CASSPGDSRETQYF. The CDR3 nucleotides read TGTGCCAGCAGCCCAGGAGACTCTAGGGAGACCCAGTACTTC.